The 3 T cell receptor beta chains listed next were all sequenced from one sample in a study of response to subunit inactivated influenza vaccine. Each CDR3 protein is one row after TCRdb ran MiXCR on the RT-PCR reads. This table has about 500,000 distinct CDR3 sequences, more than 15% appearing once. The specimen was CD4+ T cells sorted from PBMCs, collected around 25 months after vaccination. These receptor sequences come from a man between 50 and 75 years old who received an inactivated influenza vaccine.

The chain is built from TRBV6-2 or TRBV6-3 and TRBJ2-1; 9 positions agree with TRBD1. The CDR3 has 19 residues. The J segment lost 0 bases and the V segment lost 2 bases, leaving 11 bases of the junction unmatched. CDR1 MNHEY and CDR2 SVGEGT come from the germline V gene. CDR3 nucleotide sequence: TGTGCCAGCAGTTACCAAACCGGACAGGGGTTGAGCTCCTACAATGAGCAGTTCTTC. Translation gives CASSYQTGQGLSSYNEQFF.

Only one count was recorded for this clonotype. The chain employs TRBV6-2 or TRBV6-3 and TRBJ1-2; D unresolved. The germline CDR1 and CDR2 sequences are MNHEY and SVGEGT. The CDR3 length is 15 residues. V lost 5 bases to trimming and J lost 1 base, with 14 bases between them. The CDR3 sequence: CASSTRTAVNYGYTF. CDR3 DNA: TGTGCCAGCAGTACAAGGACGGCAGTTAACTATGGCTACACCTTC.

This chain connects TRBV29-1 to TRBJ2-1; 9 positions agree with TRBD2. The V and J ends lost 4 bases and 8 bases, in that order; junction bases with no gene match: 3. The CDR3 consists of 12 residues. Per the germline V gene, CDR1 is SQVTM and CDR2 is ANQGSEA. The CDR3: CSVGRTSDEQFF. The DNA of the CDR3 is TGCAGCGTTGGAAGGACTAGCGATGAGCAGTTCTTC.